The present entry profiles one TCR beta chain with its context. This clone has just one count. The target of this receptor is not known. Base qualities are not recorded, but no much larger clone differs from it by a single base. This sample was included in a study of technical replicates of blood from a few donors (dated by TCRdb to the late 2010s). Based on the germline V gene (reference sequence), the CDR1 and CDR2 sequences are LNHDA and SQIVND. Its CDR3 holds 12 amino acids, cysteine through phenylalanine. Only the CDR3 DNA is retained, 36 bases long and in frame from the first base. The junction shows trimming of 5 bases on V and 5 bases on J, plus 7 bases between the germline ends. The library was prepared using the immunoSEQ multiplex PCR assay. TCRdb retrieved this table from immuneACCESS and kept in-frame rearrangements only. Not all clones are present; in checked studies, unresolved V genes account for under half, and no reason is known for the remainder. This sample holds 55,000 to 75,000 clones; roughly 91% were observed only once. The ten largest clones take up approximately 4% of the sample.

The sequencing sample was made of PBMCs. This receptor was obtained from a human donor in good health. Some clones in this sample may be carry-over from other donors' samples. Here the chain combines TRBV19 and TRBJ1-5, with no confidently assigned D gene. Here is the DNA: TGTGCCAGTAGTTTCGTAGATCAGCCCCAGCATTTT. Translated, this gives CASSFVDQPQHF.